Detailed here is one T cell receptor (beta chain). It lacks a known antigen. Base qualities are missing; no much larger clone stands one base away. This CDR3 is also generated by other DNA sequences in the sample. This specimen comes from a study of blood T cell repertoires in COVID-19 (dated by TCRdb to 2019 to 2021). With respect to the entire study: Samples covering the acute and convalescent phases of COVID-19 were provided by collaborators in the United States, Italy and Spain. Where HLA class I and class II types were available, the types were taken from metadata supplied by the sample provider, not from assay-based typing. Sample metadata almost always included a de-identified subject ID, COVID-19 status, age in years and sex. Samples were obtained from the ongoing ImmuneRACE study (first 160 participants) and from about 1,300 subjects provided by 6 global collaborators. Deeply sampled blood TCRbeta repertoires from subjects exposed to, actively infected with, or recovered from COVID-19 were included in the dataset. The prospective study material was composed of cDNA or gDNA derived from T cells, B-cell-depleted T cells, or PBMCs. A freely available public database, intended as a resource for researchers studying the immune response to SARS-CoV-2, is where the repertoires were released. General conclusions and limits of the study: The amount of clinical and demographic metadata varied by source and participant and was provided uncurated.

The V end loses 0 bases and the J end loses 3 bases, and a stretch of 8 bases separates them. The cysteine opens and the phenylalanine closes a CDR3 of 14 amino acids. The read is trimmed to its CDR3 DNA, 42 bases read in frame from base 1. CDR1 and CDR2 were assigned from the germline V gene as MNHEY and SVGAGI. Whole blood was collected in K2EDTA tubes by collaborating institutions according to the institutions' own protocols. Collaborator samples were shipped for TCRbeta analysis as frozen whole blood, isolated PBMCs, or DNA extracted from either sample type. TCRbeta CDR3 regions were amplified from genomic DNA by means of the immunoSEQ Assay, a bias-controlled multiplex PCR. Regarding the original processing steps: The number of nucleated cells in each sample was estimated from the amplification of reference gene primers within the assay. To quantify the absolute abundance of each unique TCRbeta CDR3 rearrangement, sequence reads were collapsed and filtered. For each sample, productive Simpson clonality was calculated as the square root of Simpson's diversity index over productive rearrangements. In its TCRdb copy, this immuneACCESS table keeps in-frame sequences only and misses some clones. Where compared with another copy, unresolved V genes explain less than half of these, and the others have no known cause. V and J calls plus clone size are reproduced from that table; the DNA served to infer D and trimming. This sample gives about 270,000 clones in total; under 90% of them show up just once. Roughly 2.9% of the sample is taken by the ten largest.

Sequenced material: peripheral blood. In this chain, TRBV6-5 is recombined with TRBJ2-5; TRBD1 might be the D gene, on 5 matching bases. This clonotype originated in a woman in her sixties or seventies with active or convalescent COVID-19. The nucleotide sequence is TGTGCCAGCAGTTACTCGCACAGGAAAGAGACCCAGTACTTC. It codes for CASSYSHRKETQYF.